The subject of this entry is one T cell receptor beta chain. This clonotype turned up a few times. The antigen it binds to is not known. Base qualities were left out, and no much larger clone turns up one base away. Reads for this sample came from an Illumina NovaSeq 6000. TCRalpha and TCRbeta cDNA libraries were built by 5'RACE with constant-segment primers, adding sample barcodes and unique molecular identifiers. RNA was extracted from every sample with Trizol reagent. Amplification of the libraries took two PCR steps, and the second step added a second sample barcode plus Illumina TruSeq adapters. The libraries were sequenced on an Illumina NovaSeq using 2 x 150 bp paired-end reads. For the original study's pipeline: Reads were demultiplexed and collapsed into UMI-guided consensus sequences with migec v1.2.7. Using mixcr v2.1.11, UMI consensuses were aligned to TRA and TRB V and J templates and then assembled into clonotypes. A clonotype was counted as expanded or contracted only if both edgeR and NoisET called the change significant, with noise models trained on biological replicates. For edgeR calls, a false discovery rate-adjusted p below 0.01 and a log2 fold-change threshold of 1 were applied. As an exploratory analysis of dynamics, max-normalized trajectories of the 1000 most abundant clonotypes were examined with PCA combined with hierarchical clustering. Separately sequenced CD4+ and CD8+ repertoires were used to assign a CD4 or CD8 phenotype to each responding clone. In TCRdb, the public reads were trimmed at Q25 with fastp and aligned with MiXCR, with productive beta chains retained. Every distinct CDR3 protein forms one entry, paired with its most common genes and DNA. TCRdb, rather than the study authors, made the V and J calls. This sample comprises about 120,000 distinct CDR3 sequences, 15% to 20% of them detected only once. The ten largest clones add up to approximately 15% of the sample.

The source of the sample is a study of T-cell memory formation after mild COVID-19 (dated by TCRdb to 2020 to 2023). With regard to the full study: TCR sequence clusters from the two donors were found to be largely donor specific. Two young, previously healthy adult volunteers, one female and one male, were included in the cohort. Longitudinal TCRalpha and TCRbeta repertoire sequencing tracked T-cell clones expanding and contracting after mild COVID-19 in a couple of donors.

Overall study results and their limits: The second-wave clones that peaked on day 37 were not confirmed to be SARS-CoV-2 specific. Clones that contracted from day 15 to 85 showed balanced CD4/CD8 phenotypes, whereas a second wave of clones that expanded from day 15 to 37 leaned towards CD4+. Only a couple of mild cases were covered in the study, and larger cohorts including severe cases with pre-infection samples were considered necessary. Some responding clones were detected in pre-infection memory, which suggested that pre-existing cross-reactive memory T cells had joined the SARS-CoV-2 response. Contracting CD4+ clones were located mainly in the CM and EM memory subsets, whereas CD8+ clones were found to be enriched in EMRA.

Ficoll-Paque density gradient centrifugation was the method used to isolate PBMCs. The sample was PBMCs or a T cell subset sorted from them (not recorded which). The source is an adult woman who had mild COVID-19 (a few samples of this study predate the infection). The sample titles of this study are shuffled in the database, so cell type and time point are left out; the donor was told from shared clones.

The CDR3 reads CASSDGTSGVEGTDTQYF. The nucleotide sequence reads TGTGCCAGCAGCGACGGGACTAGCGGGGTTGAGGGCACAGATACGCAGTATTTT. This sequence uses TRBV7-9 and TRBJ2-3; 13 bases in the junction line up with TRBD2. V trim: 5 bases; J trim: 1 base; unmatched bases: 9. As encoded in the germline V gene (reference sequence), CDR1 is SEHNR while CDR2 is FQNEAQ. The CDR3 sequence holds 18 residues, the cysteine and phenylalanine included. Just the 54-base CDR3 DNA is kept, in frame starting at base 1. Reference TRBV7-9 and TRBJ2-3 genes cover what lies past the CDR3, so the full variable domain is DTGVSQNPRHKITKRGQNVTFRCDPISEHNRLYWYRQTLGQGPEFLTYFQNEAQLEKSRLLSDRFSAERPKGSFSTLEIQRTEQGDSAMYLCASSDGTSGVEGTDTQYFGPGTRLTVL.